A selection of T cell receptor beta chains follows, all from one sample in a study of OX40 agonist ivuxolimab in advanced cancers. Here immunoSEQ multiplex PCR was the method, and the copy in TCRdb shows in-frame clones only, minus some. The repertoire holds 40,000 or so clones, with roughly four fifths as singletons. The sample here was CD4+ or CD8+ T cells sorted from blood, taken in a trial of the OX40 agonist ivuxolimab. The origin of the receptors is an adult with an advanced solid tumor such as melanoma, head and neck, liver or kidney cancer. The CDR3 runs from the conserved cysteine through the conserved F or W. D genes are given only for firm matches. Size tells how often a clone was seen (once, few, many) or the class of an expanded clone, and some rows leave it out.

j_gene: TRBJ2-7
abundance: .
v_gene: TRBV11-2
d_gene: TRBD1
CDR3aa: CASSLEQGAIYEQYF
CDR3nt: TGTGCCAGCAGCTTAGAGCAGGGGGCTATCTACGAGCAGTACTTC

j_gene: TRBJ2-7
abundance: .
v_gene: TRBV29-1
d_gene: .
CDR3aa: CSAREFSYEQYF
CDR3nt: TGCAGCGCCCGGGAATTCTCCTACGAGCAGTACTTC

j_gene: TRBJ2-5
abundance: .
v_gene: TRBV13
d_gene: TRBD2
CDR3aa: CASSYSGEGETQYF
CDR3nt: TGTGCCAGCAGCTATAGCGGGGAAGGGGAGACCCAGTACTTC

j_gene: TRBJ1-2
abundance: .
v_gene: TRBV29-1
d_gene: .
CDR3aa: CSVETGPYGYTF
CDR3nt: TGCAGCGTTGAGACAGGACCCTATGGCTACACCTTC

j_gene: TRBJ2-2
abundance: .
v_gene: TRBV28
d_gene: .
CDR3aa: CASSLSAGLGVGELFF
CDR3nt: TGTGCCAGCAGTTTAAGTGCGGGGCTCGGTGTCGGGGAGCTGTTTTTT

j_gene: TRBJ2-3
abundance: once
v_gene: TRBV27
d_gene: TRBD2
CDR3aa: CASSLTFPSGSYTDTQYF
CDR3nt: TGTGCCAGCAGTCTTACCTTCCCAAGCGGGAGTTATACAGATACGCAGTATTTT

j_gene: TRBJ1-1
abundance: .
v_gene: TRBV30
d_gene: .
CDR3aa: CAWLGQINTEAFF
CDR3nt: TGTGCCTGGTTGGGGCAGATCAACACTGAAGCTTTCTTT

j_gene: TRBJ2-1
abundance: .
v_gene: TRBV4-2
d_gene: TRBD2
CDR3aa: CASSQELAGAYNEQFF
CDR3nt: TGTGCCAGCAGCCAAGAATTAGCGGGGGCCTACAATGAGCAGTTCTTC

j_gene: TRBJ2-3
abundance: .
v_gene: TRBV19
d_gene: TRBD2
CDR3aa: CASSRPSSGKGDTQYF
CDR3nt: TGTGCCAGTAGCCGGCCCAGCAGCGGGAAGGGAGATACGCAGTATTTT

j_gene: TRBJ2-1
abundance: .
v_gene: TRBV9
d_gene: .
CDR3aa: CASSSGGLNEQFF
CDR3nt: TGTGCCAGCAGCTCTGGGGGGCTCAATGAGCAGTTCTTC

j_gene: TRBJ2-1
abundance: .
v_gene: TRBV7-9
d_gene: TRBD2
CDR3aa: CASSLPTSDYNEQFF
CDR3nt: TGTGCCAGCAGCTTACCTACTAGCGATTACAATGAGCAGTTCTTC

j_gene: TRBJ2-1
abundance: .
v_gene: TRBV10-1
d_gene: .
CDR3aa: CASSDPPSGEQFF
CDR3nt: TGCGCCAGCAGTGATCCCCCCTCGGGTGAACAGTTCTTC

j_gene: TRBJ1-1
abundance: .
v_gene: TRBV19
d_gene: .
CDR3aa: CASSIGNRATEAFF
CDR3nt: TGTGCCAGTAGTATAGGAAATAGGGCGACTGAAGCTTTCTTT

j_gene: TRBJ1-1
abundance: .
v_gene: TRBV10-2
d_gene: .
CDR3aa: CASSPTNTEAFF
CDR3nt: TGCGCCAGCAGCCCGACCAACACTGAAGCTTTCTTT

j_gene: TRBJ1-1
abundance: .
v_gene: TRBV5-1
d_gene: .
CDR3aa: CASRFLGGRDTEAFF
CDR3nt: TGCGCCAGCAGATTCTTGGGGGGCCGGGACACTGAAGCTTTCTTT

j_gene: TRBJ1-2
abundance: few
v_gene: TRBV5-4
d_gene: .
CDR3aa: CASSLPDRSYGYTF
CDR3nt: TGTGCCAGCAGCCTACCAGACAGATCCTATGGCTACACCTTC

j_gene: TRBJ1-1
abundance: medium-sized
v_gene: TRBV19
d_gene: .
CDR3aa: CASTLSGANTEAFF
CDR3nt: TGTGCCAGTACCCTGAGCGGGGCGAACACTGAAGCTTTCTTT

j_gene: TRBJ1-4
abundance: .
v_gene: TRBV4-2
d_gene: .
CDR3aa: CASSAYVRNEKLFF
CDR3nt: TGTGCCAGCAGCGCCTACGTTCGTAATGAAAAACTGTTTTTT

j_gene: TRBJ1-4
abundance: .
v_gene: TRBV6-1
d_gene: .
CDR3aa: CASSEFWVGEANEKLFF
CDR3nt: TGTGCCAGCAGTGAATTTTGGGTCGGGGAGGCTAATGAAAAACTGTTTTTT

j_gene: TRBJ1-6
abundance: .
v_gene: TRBV28
d_gene: .
CDR3aa: CASSRGGSPSPLHF
CDR3nt: TGTGCCAGCAGCCGGGGGGGAAGTCCGTCACCCCTCCACTTT

j_gene: TRBJ1-3
abundance: .
v_gene: TRBV5-6
d_gene: .
CDR3aa: CASSLRLNLGNTIYF
CDR3nt: TGTGCCAGCAGCTTGAGGCTAAACCTTGGAAACACCATATATTTT